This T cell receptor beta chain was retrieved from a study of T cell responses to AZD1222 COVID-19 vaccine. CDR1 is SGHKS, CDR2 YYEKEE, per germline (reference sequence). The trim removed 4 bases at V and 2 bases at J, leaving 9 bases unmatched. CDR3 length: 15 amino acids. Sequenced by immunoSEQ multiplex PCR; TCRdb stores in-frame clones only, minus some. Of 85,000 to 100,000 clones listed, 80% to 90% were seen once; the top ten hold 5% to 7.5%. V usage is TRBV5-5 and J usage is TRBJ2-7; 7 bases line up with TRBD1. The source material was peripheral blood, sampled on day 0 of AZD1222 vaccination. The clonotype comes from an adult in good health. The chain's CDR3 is CASSPRTGAAYEQYF. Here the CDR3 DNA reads TGTGCCAGCAGCCCCCGGACAGGAGCCGCCTACGAGCAGTACTTC. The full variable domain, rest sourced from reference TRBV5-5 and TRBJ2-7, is DAGVTQSPTHLIKTRGQQVTLRCSPISGHKSVSWYQQVLGQGPQFIFQYYEKEERGRGNFPDRFSARQFPNYSSELNVNALLLGDSALYLCASSPRTGAAYEQYFGPGTRLTVT.